The 3 T cell receptor beta chains below were found in one sample sequenced in a study of blood T cell repertoires in COVID-19. Some clones are missing from TCRdb's copy, which holds only in-frame ones; the method was immunoSEQ multiplex PCR. Of more than 55,000 clones listed, roughly 90% were seen once; the top ten hold less than 5.5%. The sample comprised peripheral blood. Receptor source: a man between 50 and 59 years old with active COVID-19.

The CDR3, as DNA: TGTGCCAGCAGCCCTCCCGGGACATTCAACGTCCTGACTTTC. It encodes CASSPPGTFNVLTF. J is TRBJ2-6 and V is TRBV28, with D maybe TRBD1 (6 bases). V dropped 6 bases and J dropped 9 bases, with 15 bases sitting between them. The CDR3 runs to 14 residues. Per germline, CDR1 MDHEN and CDR2 SYDVKM.

This sequence joins TRBV6-5 and TRBJ2-3; 10 bases map to TRBD2. After removal of 6 bases from V and 1 base from J, the junction contained 4 bases not matched to a gene. The length of the CDR3 is 15 residues. CDR1 and CDR2 from the germline V gene are MNHEY and SVGAGI. For the CDR3, the DNA is TGTGCCAGCAGGAGGACTAGCGGAGGCACAGATACGCAGTATTTT. This encodes CASRRTSGGTDTQYF.

This clone has a single count. The rearrangement links TRBV4-3 to TRBJ2-6; perhaps TRBD1 as D (5 bases). This CDR3 is 15 amino acids long. Trimming took 1 base from V and 2 from J, leaving 6 bases between them. Looked up from germline, CDR1 is LGHNA and CDR2 is YSLEER. CDR3 sequence: CASSQGGAGANVLTF. CDR3 sequence (DNA): TGCGCCAGCAGCCAAGGGGGCGCTGGGGCCAACGTCCTGACTTTC.